A selection of T cell receptor beta chains follows, all from one sample in a study of blood T cell repertoires in COVID-19. Libraries were prepared by immunoSEQ multiplex PCR; TCRdb keeps only in-frame clonotypes and omits some of them. The sample lists roughly 100,000 clones; around 88% were seen once. The sequenced sample consisted of peripheral blood. Every receptor here comes from a man over 45 with COVID-19, enrolled during active disease. CDR3s include the opening cysteine and the closing phenylalanine or tryptophan. The D gene is left open where the match is weak. Size is omitted from some rows. Given values are once, few, many or a class for expanded clones.

size: .; D: .; V: TRBV7-7; J: TRBJ1-3; DNA: TGTGCTAGCAGCCCCAGTGGGGCAATAGGAAACACCATATATTTT; CDR3: CASSPSGAIGNTIYF
size: .; D: TRBD1; V: TRBV12-3/TRBV12-4; J: TRBJ1-2; DNA: TGTGCCACCAATGAGGGGGCGAACTATGGCTACACCTTC; CDR3: CATNEGANYGYTF
size: .; D: TRBD1; V: TRBV7-8; J: TRBJ2-1; DNA: TGTGCCAGCAGCTTAGCCGGGACAGGGGACCAGTTCTTC; CDR3: CASSLAGTGDQFF
size: .; D: .; V: TRBV18; J: TRBJ2-7; DNA: TGTGCCAGCTCACCGGGAGTCGACGAGCAGTACTTC; CDR3: CASSPGVDEQYF
size: .; D: .; V: TRBV6-4; J: TRBJ1-1; DNA: TGTGCCAGCAGAAACGCCGGTTCCGAAGCTTTCTTT; CDR3: CASRNAGSEAFF
size: .; D: .; V: TRBV5-1; J: TRBJ2-2; DNA: TGCGCCAGCAGTCCGGGACAGAACACCGGGGAGCTGTTTTTT; CDR3: CASSPGQNTGELFF
size: once; D: .; V: TRBV9; J: TRBJ1-1; DNA: TGTGCCAGCAGCGTAGGGGGAAGCAGGGGGAACACTGAAGCTTTCTTT; CDR3: CASSVGGSRGNTEAFF
size: .; D: .; V: TRBV30; J: TRBJ1-5; DNA: TGTGCCTGGAGTGTAGTCGGGTTTCAGCCCCAGCATTTT; CDR3: CAWSVVGFQPQHF
size: .; D: TRBD1; V: TRBV4-2; J: TRBJ2-3; DNA: TGTGCCAGCAGCCAAGAACAGGGGGCCGCAGATACGCAGTATTTT; CDR3: CASSQEQGAADTQYF
size: .; D: .; V: TRBV27; J: TRBJ1-2; DNA: TGTGCCAGCAGTTTGGGCACGGAAAGCTATGGCTACACCTTC; CDR3: CASSLGTESYGYTF
size: .; D: TRBD1; V: TRBV19; J: TRBJ2-2; DNA: TGTGCCAGTAGGGGACAGGGGATATTCGGGGAGCTGTTTTTT; CDR3: CASRGQGIFGELFF
size: .; D: TRBD1; V: TRBV4-1; J: TRBJ1-2; DNA: TGCGCCAGCAGCCAAGAGGGGACAGCCAACTATGGCTACACCTTC; CDR3: CASSQEGTANYGYTF
size: .; D: TRBD1; V: TRBV5-4; J: TRBJ1-1; DNA: TGTGCCAGCAGCGGCGACAGGGGAGTCACTGAAGCTTTCTTT; CDR3: CASSGDRGVTEAFF
size: .; D: .; V: TRBV5-4; J: TRBJ1-6; DNA: TGTGCCAGCAGGACGACGGGGAATTCACCCCTCCACTTT; CDR3: CASRTTGNSPLHF
size: once; D: TRBD1; V: TRBV23-1; J: TRBJ1-1; DNA: TGCGCCAGCTACGACAGGGTGAACACTGAAGCTTTCTTT; CDR3: CASYDRVNTEAFF
size: .; D: .; V: TRBV10-2; J: TRBJ2-7; DNA: TGCGCCAGCAGCCGGGACATCCCTTACGAGCAGTACTTC; CDR3: CASSRDIPYEQYF
size: .; D: TRBD1; V: TRBV2; J: TRBJ1-6; DNA: TGTGCCAGCAGTGAAGCCGGGACAGGTACTAATTCACCCCTCCACTTT; CDR3: CASSEAGTGTNSPLHF
size: .; D: .; V: TRBV11-2; J: TRBJ1-1; DNA: TGTGCCAGCAGCCAAAACGTCGGACAGCGAGAAGCTTTCTTT; CDR3: CASSQNVGQREAFF
size: .; D: .; V: TRBV11-3; J: TRBJ1-3; DNA: TGTGCCAGCAGCTTGAGTTTCTCCTCTGGAAACACCATATATTTT; CDR3: CASSLSFSSGNTIYF
size: .; D: .; V: TRBV7-6; J: TRBJ2-1; DNA: TGTGCCAGCAGCTTAGGCCGTGGGGCACCCTACAATGAGCAGTTCTTC; CDR3: CASSLGRGAPYNEQFF